Below are 29 T cell receptor beta chains sequenced from a single sample in a study of T cell changes during pregnancy in multiple sclerosis. The repertoire was sequenced with immunoSEQ multiplex PCR; TCRdb's copy has only in-frame clones and lacks some. This table has roughly 64,000 clones, approximately 91% appearing once. The sequences come from peripheral blood, collected in the second trimester of pregnancy. Every receptor here comes from a female donor with multiple sclerosis, enrolled in a pregnancy study.

The V and J genes are TRBV5-6 and TRBJ2-1; 8 positions match TRBD2. CDR3 length: 16 residues. CDR1 is SGHDT, CDR2 YYEEEE, per germline. With 5 bases clipped from V and 0 bases from J, the junction kept 7 bases outside the gene matches. The CDR3 is CASSWIAGSSYNEQFF. In DNA, the CDR3 is TGTGCCAGCAGTTGGATAGCGGGGTCCTCCTACAATGAGCAGTTCTTC. Combining the CDR3 with reference TRBV5-6 and TRBJ2-1 gives the whole variable domain DAGVTQSPTHLIKTRGQQVTLRCSPKSGHDTVSWYQQALGQGPQFIFQYYEEEERQRGNFPDRFSGHQFPNYSSELNVNALLLGDSALYLCASSWIAGSSYNEQFFGPGTRLTVL.

J is TRBJ2-1 and V is TRBV30; 7 bases are a match to TRBD2. With V trimmed by 0 bases and J by 4 bases, 6 bases remained unmatched. This CDR3 is built from 15 residues. Germline CDR1 GTSNPN, CDR2 SVGIG (reference sequence). The CDR3 bases are TGTGCCTGGAGTGTCGAAGCGGGGTGGTACAATGAGCAGTTCTTC. As protein: CAWSVEAGWYNEQFF.

The gene calls are TRBV30 and TRBJ1-6; TRBD1 is a possible D gene (5 bases). This CDR3 has 14 amino acids. In germline, CDR1 is GTSNPN, CDR2 SVGIG (reference sequence). V shed 5 bases and J shed 10 bases, with 18 bases lying between them. The DNA of the CDR3 is TGTGCCTGGGGAAAAGACAGCGCGGCGTCACCCCTCCACTTT. Translating gives CAWGKDSAASPLHF.

The rearrangement joins TRBV19 to TRBJ1-1; weak D call: TRBD1 (6 bases). The CDR3 runs to 15 residues. V lost 2 bases to trimming and J lost 4 bases, with 14 bases between them. The germline CDR1 and CDR2 sequences are LNHDA and SQIVND (reference sequence). Here the CDR3 DNA reads TGTGCCAGTAGTATACTCTGGGACAAGGGCACTGAAGCTTTCTTT. This gives the protein CASSILWDKGTEAFF.

In this sample, this clone turned up once. This sequence joins TRBV5-4 and TRBJ2-5; 8 bases fit TRBD2. The trim removed 3 bases at V and 5 bases at J, leaving 6 bases unmatched. Germline lookup yields CDR1 SGHNT and CDR2 YYREEE (reference sequence). There are 14 residues in the CDR3. The CDR3 region is CASSSTSGGETQYF. CDR3 nucleotide sequence: TGTGCCAGCAGCTCAACTAGCGGTGGGGAGACCCAGTACTTC.

The chain combines TRBV18 with TRBJ1-3; 7 bases map to TRBD1. This CDR3 spans 16 amino acids. Trimming took 3 bases from V and 2 from J; bases not matched to a gene: 7. From germline, CDR1 is KGHSH and CDR2 LQKENI. CDR3 region: CASSPPGTAPGNTIYF. The CDR3 DNA sequence: TGTGCCAGCTCACCCCCGGGGACAGCTCCTGGAAACACCATATATTTT.

The chain couples TRBV10-1 to TRBJ2-1; 16 bases line up with TRBD2. The CDR3 spans 20 residues. V was pared by 4 bases and J by 0 bases, with 9 bases of the junction left unmatched. The germline V gene has CDR1 WNHNN and CDR2 SYGVQD (reference sequence). For the CDR3, the DNA is TGCGCCAGCAGTGGGCCCGGGACTAGCGGGGGGGAGAACTCCTACAATGAGCAGTTCTTC. It translates to CASSGPGTSGGENSYNEQFF.

The chain combines TRBV14 with TRBJ1-5; D is ambiguous. The CDR3 is 13 residues long. CDR1 and CDR2 (germline): SGHDN, FVKESK. The V gene lost 4 bases and the J gene lost 6 bases, with 10 bases spanning the gap. CDR3 sequence reads: CASSPGLGQPQHF. The CDR3 bases are TGTGCCAGCAGCCCGGGTTTGGGTCAGCCCCAGCATTTT.

The sample holds one count of this clone. V is TRBV18 and J is TRBJ2-1; a possible D gene is TRBD1 (6 bases). Germline-derived CDR1 and CDR2 are KGHSH and LQKENI. Trimming cost V 6 bases and J 6 bases, with 12 bases left between them. The CDR3 has 13 amino acids. The CDR3: CASSIGQSNEQFF. CDR3 coding DNA: TGTGCCAGCTCGATCGGACAGAGCAATGAGCAGTTCTTC.

The chain carries TRBV5-8 and TRBJ1-3; D not resolved. The V and J ends lost 1 base and 2 bases respectively, with 13 bases between them. Germline CDR1 is SGHTS and CDR2 is YDEGEE. CDR3 size: 16 residues. The CDR3 DNA is TGTGCCAGCAGCTTGCCCTTCACTTCCCCTGGAAACACCATATATTTT. Encoded protein: CASSLPFTSPGNTIYF.

The V gene is TRBV6-6, the J gene TRBJ1-2; D perhaps matches TRBD1 (5 bases). The germline V gene encodes CDR1 MNHNY and CDR2 SVGAGI (reference sequence). This CDR3 has 14 amino acids. With 4 bases removed from V and 8 bases from J, the gap between germline ends came to 17 bases. The CDR3 protein is CASSSRTQGGGYTF. CDR3 nucleotides: TGTGCCAGCAGTTCGCGCACCCAGGGTGGAGGCTACACCTTC.

This rearrangement joins TRBV7-4 to TRBJ2-1; the match to TRBD2 covers 10 bases. The CDR3 runs 15 residues. The V gene end was trimmed by 5 bases and the J gene end by 12 bases; junction bases not matched to a gene: 13. Germline-derived CDR1 and CDR2 are SGHVT and SQSDAQ. The CDR3 here is CASSRSGGVQGGQFF. DNA for the CDR3: TGTGCCAGCAGCCGGAGCGGGGGGGTGCAAGGCGGGCAGTTCTTC.

The rearrangement joins TRBV15 to TRBJ1-4; 8 bases are a match to TRBD1. The CDR3 is 15 residues long. Germline CDR1 reads LNHNV; CDR2 reads YYDKDF (reference sequence). V lost 5 bases and J lost 5; bases outside the gene matches: 7. The CDR3 loop is CATSSGGRENEKLFF. CDR3 DNA sequence: TGTGCCACCAGCTCAGGGGGCAGGGAAAATGAAAAACTGTTTTTT. The whole variable domain, filled in from reference TRBV15 and TRBJ1-4, reads DAMVIQNPRYQVTQFGKPVTLSCSQTLNHNVMYWYQQKSSQAPKLLFHYYDKDFNNEADTPDNFQSRRPNTSFCFLDIRSPGLGDTAMYLCATSSGGRENEKLFFGSGTQLSVL.

The V call is TRBV19, the J call TRBJ1-1; 9 nucleotides line up with TRBD1. Germline V lookup: CDR1 LNHDA, CDR2 SQIVND (reference sequence). This CDR3 has 15 residues. The V and J ends lost 3 bases and 4 bases, in that order; junction bases with no gene match: 6. Written as DNA, the CDR3 is TGTGCCAGTAGTATGGTGGGACAGGGAGGCACTGAAGCTTTCTTT. Translation: CASSMVGQGGTEAFF.

Turning to this clone: Other nucleotide sequences in the sample specify the same CDR3. J is TRBJ1-6 and V is TRBV7-9; D possibly corresponds to TRBD1 (6 bases). In germline, CDR1 is SEHNR, CDR2 FQNEAQ (reference sequence). Trimming shortened V by 2 bases and J by 7 bases, and 9 bases separated the two germline ends. The CDR3 is made up of 14 amino acids. The CDR3 here is CASSLRQENSPLHF. For the CDR3, the DNA is TGTGCCAGCAGCTTAAGACAGGAAAATTCACCCCTCCACTTT.

This chain joins TRBV9 and TRBJ2-7; 9 nucleotides agree with TRBD2. There are 12 residues in the CDR3. Germline CDR1 SGDLS, CDR2 YYNGEE. The ends lost 10 bases at V and 7 bases at J; junction bases unmatched: 9. The CDR3 nucleotides read TGTGCCTGCGGTAGCGGGGGTGGAGAGCAGTACTTC. Protein: CACGSGGGEQYF.

The chain has TRBV7-2 and TRBJ1-5; TRBD1 might be the D (6 bases). The V end lost 5 bases, the J end lost 4 bases, and 9 bases lay between the germline ends. The CDR3 is 13 amino acids. Germline-derived CDR1 and CDR2 are SGHTA and FQGNSA. CDR3 loop: CASSRDKNQPQHF. The DNA for the CDR3 is TGTGCCAGCAGCCGGGACAAAAATCAGCCCCAGCATTTT.

The V and J genes are TRBV9 and TRBJ2-2; 11 nucleotides match TRBD1. Unmatched junction bases numbered 5, after V lost 2 bases and J lost 5 bases. CDR1 SGDLS and CDR2 YYNGEE come from the germline V gene. The CDR3 consists of 16 residues. In nucleotides, the CDR3 is TGTGCCAGCAGCGTCGGGACAGGGGGGGGAACCGGGGAGCTGTTTTTT. This gives the protein CASSVGTGGGTGELFF. The variable domain in full, with the rest retrieved from reference TRBV9 and TRBJ2-2, is DSGVTQTPKHLITATGQRVTLRCSPRSGDLSVYWYQQSLDQGLQFLIQYYNGEERAKGNILERFSAQQFPDLHSELNLSSLELGDSALYFCASSVGTGGGTGELFFGEGSRLTVL.

The V and J genes are TRBV5-6 and TRBJ2-5, with TRBD2 as a possible D gene (5 bases). The V and J ends lost 4 bases and 5 bases respectively, with 15 bases between them. The germline gives CDR1 SGHDT, CDR2 YYEEEE. The CDR3 is 14 residues long. This CDR3 is CASSLAMGWETQYF. In nucleotides, the CDR3 is TGTGCCAGCAGCCTAGCAATGGGATGGGAGACCCAGTACTTC.

The chain uses TRBV4-1 and TRBJ1-2; D is perhaps TRBD1 (6 bases). The CDR3 extends over 13 amino acids. Per germline, CDR1 MGHRA and CDR2 YSYEKL. V was trimmed by 3 bases and J by 4 bases, leaving 9 bases between them. For the CDR3, the DNA is TGCGCCAGCAGCCACGGCAGGGGCTATGGCTACACCTTC. Encoded protein: CASSHGRGYGYTF.

V is TRBV7-8 and J is TRBJ1-2; a possible D gene is TRBD1 (5 bases). V dropped 5 bases and J dropped 2 bases, with 9 bases sitting between them. This CDR3 is built from 13 residues. The germline gives CDR1 SGHVS, CDR2 FQNEAQ. CDR3 residues: CASSTRVNYGYTF. In DNA form, the CDR3 reads TGTGCCAGCAGCACCAGGGTAAACTATGGCTACACCTTC.

This clone is judged medium-sized. The chain couples TRBV30 to TRBJ1-5; TRBD1 aligns across 9 bases. CDR3 length: 11 residues. Germline CDR1 GTSNPN, CDR2 SVGIG (reference sequence). CDR3 coding DNA: TGTGACACAGGGGGCAGTCAGCCCCAGCATTTT. Its protein is CDTGGSQPQHF.

V gene TRBV5-1 combines with J gene TRBJ2-7, with 12 bases that match TRBD2. Germline lookup yields CDR1 SGHRS and CDR2 YFSETQ. The CDR3 is 15 amino acids. Germline trimming cut 0 bases from V and 7 bases from J; bases unmatched to any gene: 5. CDR3 sequence (DNA): TGCGCCAGCAGCTTGGGGACTAGCGGGGTGGGGGAGCAGTACTTC. Protein product: CASSLGTSGVGEQYF.

The chain is built from TRBV30 and TRBJ2-7; TRBD1 aligns across 9 bases. The germline gives CDR1 GTSNPN, CDR2 SVGIG (reference sequence). V was pared by 7 bases and J by 7 bases, with 8 bases of the junction left unmatched. This CDR3 comprises 12 residues. In nucleotides, the CDR3 is TGTGCCTATACAGGGGGCCAACCTGAGCAGTACTTC. This sequence encodes CAYTGGQPEQYF. Combining the CDR3 with reference TRBV30 and TRBJ2-7 gives the whole variable domain SQTIHQWPATLVQPVGSPLSLECTVEGTSNPNLYWYRQAAGRGLQLLFYSVGIGQISSEVPQNLSASRPQDRQFILSSKKLLLSDSGFYLCAYTGGQPEQYFGPGTRLTVT.

CDR3 sequence reads: CASSLRGWSYEQYF. CDR3 bases: TGTGCCAGCAGTTTGCGGGGGTGGTCCTACGAGCAGTACTTC. The genes are TRBV28 and TRBJ2-7; 7 nucleotides agree with TRBD2. Germline V gene sequence: CDR1 MDHEN, CDR2 SYDVKM. The CDR3 consists of 14 residues. The ends lost 3 bases at V and 1 base at J; junction bases unmatched: 3. The full variable domain, its missing parts supplied by reference TRBV28 and TRBJ2-7, is DVKVTQSSRYLVKRTGEKVFLECVQDMDHENMFWYRQDPGLGLRLIYFSYDVKMKEKGDIPEGYSVSREKKERFSLILESASTNQTSMYLCASSLRGWSYEQYFGPGTRLTVT.

V and J are TRBV30 and TRBJ2-1; 13 bases are a match to TRBD2. The germline V gene encodes CDR1 GTSNPN and CDR2 SVGIG (reference sequence). The CDR3 length is 16 residues. V shed 0 bases, J shed 7 bases, and the junction held 6 bases outside the gene matches. The CDR3: CAWSVFGLAGENEQFF. The CDR3 DNA sequence: TGTGCCTGGAGTGTATTTGGACTAGCGGGGGAGAATGAGCAGTTCTTC.

This CDR3 reads CASSQDPGEETQYF. CDR3 DNA sequence: TGCGCCAGCAGCCAAGATCCCGGTGAGGAGACCCAGTACTTC. The chain is built from TRBV4-1 and TRBJ2-5; D gene ambiguous. This CDR3 region has 14 residues. Germline V lookup: CDR1 MGHRA, CDR2 YSYEKL. The V end was cut by 0 bases, the J end by 5 bases, with 10 bases between.

The chain uses TRBV4-3 and TRBJ1-6, with D perhaps matching TRBD1 (5 bases). Trimming stripped 5 bases from V and 10 bases from J, with 15 bases between. This CDR3 has 14 amino acids. Germline V gene sequence: CDR1 LGHNA, CDR2 YSLEER. The CDR3 DNA follows: TGCGCCAGCAGCGAGTCTTGGAGGGGCTCACCCCTCCACTTT. The encoded protein is CASSESWRGSPLHF.

The rearrangement links TRBV18 to TRBJ2-1, with a tentative D call TRBD1 (6 bases). CDR1 and CDR2 from the germline V gene are KGHSH and LQKENI. This CDR3 region has 17 residues. The germline V and J ends were trimmed by 3 bases and 9 bases, with 24 bases remaining between them. This chain's CDR3 is CASSPSTGNGGVGEQFF. Here the CDR3 DNA reads TGTGCCAGCTCACCCTCGACAGGAAACGGAGGTGTAGGTGAGCAGTTCTTC.